The 27 T cell receptor beta chains reported below all come from one sample, sequenced in a study of T cell responses to AZD1222 COVID-19 vaccine. Only in-frame clones appear in the TCRdb table, and some are missing; sequencing was by immunoSEQ multiplex PCR. Here the sample spans roughly 110,000 clones, 87% being singletons. The sequenced sample was peripheral blood, obtained 28 days after the second AZD1222 dose. Receptor source: an adult who received the AZD1222 COVID-19 vaccine.

The rearrangement links TRBV19 to TRBJ1-5; weak D call: TRBD1 (6 bases). Germline V lookup: CDR1 LNHDA, CDR2 SQIVND (reference sequence). V dropped 6 bases and J dropped 2 bases, with 14 bases sitting between them. The length of the CDR3 is 15 residues. DNA for the CDR3: TGTGCCAGTAGCCCCACAGGGATGGGCAATCAGCCCCAGCATTTT. Its protein product is CASSPTGMGNQPQHF.

CDR3 DNA: TGTGCCAGCAGTGTGCAGGGGGAAGTCTCCTACAATGAGCAGTTCTTC. It yields the protein CASSVQGEVSYNEQFF. The genes are TRBV6-1 and TRBJ2-1, with 7 bases fitting TRBD1. The V segment lost 4 bases and the J segment 0 bases; nucleotides outside the gene matches: 6. This CDR3 is built from 16 residues. Germline assignment: CDR1 MNHNS and CDR2 SASEGT.

The chain is built from TRBV7-9 and TRBJ1-1; a weak D match, TRBD1 (5 bases). Looked up from germline, CDR1 is SEHNR and CDR2 is FQNEAQ (reference sequence). This CDR3 has 14 residues. V dropped 5 bases and J dropped 3 bases, with 13 bases sitting between them. The CDR3 DNA is TGTGCCAGCAGCCCCCCGGTGGGGGACACTGAAGCTTTCTTT. Its protein is CASSPPVGDTEAFF.

This chain uses TRBV3-1 (or the pseudogene TRBV3-2) with TRBJ1-2; D is undetermined. This CDR3 has 12 residues. Per germline, CDR1 LGHDT and CDR2 YNNKEL (reference sequence). V lost 0 bases and J 8 bases, leaving 7 bases between the germline ends. The CDR3 is CASSQEMMGYTF. CDR3 nucleotide sequence: TGTGCCAGCAGCCAAGAGATGATGGGCTACACCTTC.

The sample holds one count of this clone. The chain combines TRBV7-2 with TRBJ1-5; TRBD1 matches at 9 bases. The CDR3 covers 14 residues. The germline V gene has CDR1 SGHTA and CDR2 FQGNSA. The ends lost 5 bases at V and 10 bases at J; junction bases unmatched: 9. Here the CDR3 DNA reads TGTGCCAGCAGCACCGACAGGGGGAATGATCCCCAGCATTTT. Protein sequence: CASSTDRGNDPQHF.

This clone showed up just once. This sequence joins TRBV6-2 or TRBV6-3 and TRBJ2-1; TRBD1 aligns across 9 bases. With V trimmed by 6 bases and J by 4 bases, 7 bases remained unmatched. This CDR3 is 15 amino acids long. CDR1 is MNHEY, CDR2 SVGEGT, per germline. CDR3 sequence reads: CASSLTGGRYNEQFF. The CDR3, as DNA: TGTGCCAGCAGCCTTACAGGGGGCAGGTACAATGAGCAGTTCTTC.

The genes are TRBV9 and TRBJ2-5; D is ambiguous. The CDR3 is made up of 14 amino acids. Trimming removed 0 bases at V and 0 bases at J, with 6 bases between. Germline CDR1 reads SGDLS; CDR2 reads YYNGEE. CDR3 nucleotides: TGTGCCAGCAGCGTAGACAGCTACCAAGAGACCCAGTACTTC. Translated, it gives CASSVDSYQETQYF.

The V call is TRBV12-3 or TRBV12-4, the J call TRBJ1-1, with D unresolved. Trimming removed 3 bases at V and 2 bases at J, with 1 base between. This CDR3 has 11 amino acids. The CDR3 DNA reads as TGTGCCAGCAGTTTCAACACTGAAGCTTTCTTT. Translation gives CASSFNTEAFF.

CDR3 DNA: TGTGCCAGCAGCACAGGGATGACTAATGAAAAACTGTTTTTT. Translation gives CASSTGMTNEKLFF. J is TRBJ1-4 and V is TRBV27; a weak D match, TRBD1 (6 bases). The CDR3 contains 14 residues. Per the germline V gene, CDR1 is MNHEY and CDR2 is SMNVEV (reference sequence). Trimming left V 6 bases short and J 2 bases short, with 10 bases between. Drawing the rest from reference TRBV27 and TRBJ1-4, the complete variable domain is EAQVTQNPRYLITVTGKKLTVTCSQNMNHEYMSWYRQDPGLGLRQIYYSMNVEVTDKGDVPEGYKVSRKEKRNFPLILESPSPNQTSLYFCASSTGMTNEKLFFGSGTQLSVL.

The chain has TRBV27 and TRBJ1-1, with a weak D call TRBD1 (5 bases). Between the trimmed V and J ends, which lost 5 bases and 1 base, there was a span of 5 bases. The CDR3 contains 12 residues. Germline CDR1 reads MNHEY; CDR2 reads SMNVEV (reference sequence). CDR3 coding DNA: TGTGCCAGCAGTAGGGGGAACACTGAAGCTTTCTTT. This translates into CASSRGNTEAFF.

Here the CDR3 reads CASSFRTGGYEQYF. The DNA for the CDR3 is TGTGCCAGCAGTTTCCGGACAGGGGGCTACGAGCAGTACTTC. The chain recombines TRBV27 with TRBJ2-7; 10 nucleotides agree with TRBD1. J was trimmed by 3 bases and V by 3 bases; bases with no gene match: 2. The CDR3 is made up of 14 amino acids. Germline V gene lookup returns CDR1 MNHEY and CDR2 SMNVEV (reference sequence).

The rearrangement joins TRBV4-1 to TRBJ1-5, with TRBD1 matching over 8 bases. J gave up 0 bases and V 0 bases, and 7 bases lay outside the gene matches. Germline V gene sequence: CDR1 MGHRA, CDR2 YSYEKL. This CDR3 spans 18 amino acids. This CDR3 reads CASSQDSGQGYSNQPQHF. In nucleotides, the CDR3 is TGCGCCAGCAGCCAAGATTCCGGACAGGGCTATAGCAATCAGCCCCAGCATTTT.

This clone was seen a single time. The chain links TRBV2 to TRBJ2-1; 8 nucleotides agree with TRBD2. The CDR3 extends over 12 amino acids. Germline CDR1 is SNHLY and CDR2 is FYNNEI. With 6 bases clipped from V and 12 bases from J, the junction kept 7 bases outside the gene matches. The CDR3 sequence: CASRTSGGPQFF. The CDR3 DNA is TGTGCCAGCAGAACAAGCGGGGGCCCGCAGTTCTTC.

This rearrangement joins TRBV28 to TRBJ1-5; no reliable D call. The V end was cut by 3 bases, the J end by 3 bases, with 15 bases between. The CDR3 runs to 16 residues. CDR1 is MDHEN and CDR2 is SYDVKM in the germline V gene. In DNA, the CDR3 is TGTGCCAGCAGTTTCGGTACCGGAGGCCTCAATCAGCCCCAGCATTTT. Translating it yields CASSFGTGGLNQPQHF. Supplemented by reference TRBV28 and TRBJ1-5, the full variable domain reads DVKVTQSSRYLVKRTGEKVFLECVQDMDHENMFWYRQDPGLGLRLIYFSYDVKMKEKGDIPEGYSVSREKKERFSLILESASTNQTSMYLCASSFGTGGLNQPQHFGDGTRLSIL.

This rearrangement joins TRBV6-5 to TRBJ1-5; 9 positions agree with TRBD1. CDR1 is MNHEY and CDR2 is SVGAGI in the germline V gene. The V gene end was trimmed by 4 bases and the J gene end by 6 bases; junction bases not matched to a gene: 4. The CDR3 has 14 residues. The CDR3 here is CASSSETGGQPQHF. The CDR3 nucleotides read TGTGCCAGCAGTTCTGAGACAGGGGGTCAGCCCCAGCATTTT.

The V gene is TRBV28, the J gene TRBJ2-5; 7 bases agree with TRBD1. This CDR3 region has 15 residues. The ends lost 6 bases at V and 0 bases at J; junction bases unmatched: 7. The germline gives CDR1 MDHEN, CDR2 SYDVKM. The chain's CDR3 is CASSRLTGNQETQYF. The CDR3 coding sequence is TGTGCCAGCAGCAGATTGACAGGGAACCAAGAGACCCAGTACTTC.

This clone was detected only once. This chain connects TRBV5-5 to TRBJ2-7; TRBD1 matches 7 bases. J gave up 0 bases and V 2 bases, and 5 bases lay outside the gene matches. This CDR3 region has 15 residues. Germline V lookup: CDR1 SGHKS, CDR2 YYEKEE (reference sequence). CDR3 nucleotide sequence: TGTGCCAGCAGCTTTGAGGGGGCCCGCTCCTACGAGCAGTACTTC. This translates into CASSFEGARSYEQYF.

This chain uses TRBV7-2 with TRBJ2-2, with D maybe TRBD1 (5 bases). In germline, CDR1 is SGHTA, CDR2 FQGNSA. V lost 1 base and J 7 bases, leaving 13 bases between the germline ends. CDR3 length: 15 residues. In nucleotides, the CDR3 is TGTGCCAGCAGCTTAGTCGGCAGGGCGAACGGGGAGCTGTTTTTT. This gives the protein CASSLVGRANGELFF.

V usage is TRBV11-3 and J usage is TRBJ1-3; tentatively, D is TRBD1 (5 bases). V dropped 0 bases and J dropped 2 bases, with 8 bases sitting between them. Germline V lookup: CDR1 SGHNT, CDR2 YENEEA. The CDR3 is made up of 15 amino acids. CDR3 in amino acids: CASSLDVGPGNTIYF. The CDR3, as DNA: TGTGCCAGCAGCTTAGATGTGGGGCCTGGAAACACCATATATTTT.

This chain connects TRBV5-1 to TRBJ1-3, with TRBD1 matching 7 bases. Germline V CDR1 and CDR2: SGHRS, YFSETQ. J was trimmed by 1 base and V by 4 bases; bases with no gene match: 5. This CDR3 has 15 residues. CDR3 nucleotides: TGCGCCAGCAGCCAGTTGGACAGGTCTGGAAACACCATATATTTT. It encodes CASSQLDRSGNTIYF.

V and J are TRBV6-2 or TRBV6-3 and TRBJ2-6; D is undetermined. V was trimmed by 2 bases and J by 0 bases, leaving 5 bases between them. Germline lookup yields CDR1 MNHEY and CDR2 SVGEGT. This CDR3 comprises 15 residues. The CDR3 loop is CASSYGSSGANVLTF. Written as DNA, the CDR3 is TGTGCCAGCAGTTACGGCTCCTCTGGGGCCAACGTCCTGACTTTC.

CDR3 residues: CASSLALLSYEQYF. In nucleotides, the CDR3 is TGTGCCAGCAGCTTAGCCCTCCTCTCCTACGAGCAGTACTTC. V is TRBV11-2 and J is TRBJ2-7; no clear D gene. Trimming took off 1 base at V and 0 bases at J, with 7 bases between the two ends. The CDR3 extends over 14 amino acids. Germline-derived CDR1 and CDR2 are SGHAT and FQNNGV. Drawing the rest from reference TRBV11-2 and TRBJ2-7, the complete variable domain is EAGVAQSPRYKIIEKRQSVAFWCNPISGHATLYWYQQILGQGPKLLIQFQNNGVVDDSQLPKDRFSAERLKGVDSTLKIQPAKLEDSAVYLCASSLALLSYEQYFGPGTRLTVT.

This clone appeared a single time. V and J are TRBV6-2 or TRBV6-3 and TRBJ1-5, with D perhaps matching TRBD1 (6 bases). V lost 2 bases and J 6 bases, leaving 11 bases between the germline ends. The CDR3 consists of 14 residues. The germline V gene has CDR1 MNHEY and CDR2 SVGEGT. CDR3 amino acids: CASSYTRGGQPQHF. Here the CDR3 DNA reads TGTGCCAGCAGTTACACCAGGGGAGGTCAGCCCCAGCATTTT.

The V and J genes are TRBV5-1 and TRBJ1-2, with 12 positions matching TRBD1. The CDR3 runs to 16 residues. The germline V gene has CDR1 SGHRS and CDR2 YFSETQ. V lost 2 bases, J lost 7 bases, and 9 bases stayed unmatched. In nucleotides, the CDR3 is TGCGCCAGCAGCTTCAACCCGGGACAGGGGGCGGGTGGCTACACCTTC. Protein sequence: CASSFNPGQGAGGYTF.

V and J are TRBV7-9 and TRBJ1-3; D is perhaps TRBD1 (6 bases). Trimming stripped 5 bases from V and 6 bases from J, with 14 bases between. Germline assignment: CDR1 SEHNR and CDR2 FQNEAQ (reference sequence). The CDR3 totals 14 residues. The chain's CDR3 is CASSQGMGENTIYF. In nucleotides, the CDR3 is TGTGCCAGCAGCCAGGGGATGGGCGAAAACACCATATATTTT.

J is TRBJ2-2 and V is TRBV7-3; weak D call: TRBD2 (6 bases). The length of the CDR3 is 13 residues. Germline V CDR1 and CDR2: SGHTA, FQGTGA. The V end lost 3 bases, the J end lost 5 bases, and 7 bases lay between the germline ends. The CDR3 sequence is CASSFGGTGELFF. CDR3 sequence (DNA): TGTGCCAGCAGCTTCGGAGGGACCGGGGAGCTGTTTTTT.

This rearrangement joins TRBV5-4 to TRBJ1-4; 7 bases agree with TRBD1. The CDR3 covers 14 residues. CDR1 and CDR2 from the germline V gene are SGHNT and YYREEE (reference sequence). The ends lost 4 bases at V and 6 bases at J; junction bases unmatched: 6. The CDR3: CASSTTGLDEKLFF. The CDR3 DNA is TGTGCCAGCAGCACGACAGGGTTGGATGAAAAACTGTTTTTT.